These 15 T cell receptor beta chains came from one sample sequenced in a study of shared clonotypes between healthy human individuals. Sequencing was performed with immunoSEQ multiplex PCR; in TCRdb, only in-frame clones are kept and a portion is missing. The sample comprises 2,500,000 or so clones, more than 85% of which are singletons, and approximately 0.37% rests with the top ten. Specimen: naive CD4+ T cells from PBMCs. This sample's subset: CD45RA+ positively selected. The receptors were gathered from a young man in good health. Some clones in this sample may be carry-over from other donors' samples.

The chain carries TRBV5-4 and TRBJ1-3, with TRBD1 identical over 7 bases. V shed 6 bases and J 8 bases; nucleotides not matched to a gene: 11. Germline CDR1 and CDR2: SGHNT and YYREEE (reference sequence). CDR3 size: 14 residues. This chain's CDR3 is CASKQGGAGDTIYF. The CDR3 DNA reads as TGTGCCAGCAAGCAAGGGGGCGCGGGAGACACCATATATTTT.

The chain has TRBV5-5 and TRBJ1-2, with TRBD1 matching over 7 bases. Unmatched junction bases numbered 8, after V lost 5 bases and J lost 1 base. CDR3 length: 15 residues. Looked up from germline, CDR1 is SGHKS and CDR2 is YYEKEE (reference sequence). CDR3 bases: TGTGCCAGCAGACTCCAAACAGGGGATAACTATGGCTACACCTTC. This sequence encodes CASRLQTGDNYGYTF.

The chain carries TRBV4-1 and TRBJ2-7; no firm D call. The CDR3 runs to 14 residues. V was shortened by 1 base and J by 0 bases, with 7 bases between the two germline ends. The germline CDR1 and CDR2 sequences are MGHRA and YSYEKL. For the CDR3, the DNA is TGCGCCAGCAGCCAAGTGTCGGTCTCCTACGAGCAGTACTTC. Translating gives CASSQVSVSYEQYF.

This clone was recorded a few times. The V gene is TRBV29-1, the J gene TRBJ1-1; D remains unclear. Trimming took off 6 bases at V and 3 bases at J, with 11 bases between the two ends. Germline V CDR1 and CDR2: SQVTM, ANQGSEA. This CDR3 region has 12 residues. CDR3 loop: CSVVGMDTEAFF. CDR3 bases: TGCAGCGTCGTGGGTATGGACACTGAAGCTTTCTTT.

The CDR3 DNA sequence: TGCAGCGGCGGGGAGTGGACGCAGTATTTT. Protein product: CSGGEWTQYF. This chain joins TRBV29-1 and TRBJ2-3; D might be TRBD2 (6 bases). The CDR3 consists of 10 residues. Germline CDR1 and CDR2: SQVTM and ANQGSEA. The V and J ends lost 7 bases and 9 bases respectively, with 11 bases between them.

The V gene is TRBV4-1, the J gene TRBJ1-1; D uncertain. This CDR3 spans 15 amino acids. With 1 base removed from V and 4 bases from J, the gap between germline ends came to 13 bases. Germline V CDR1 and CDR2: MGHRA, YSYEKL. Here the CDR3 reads CASSQGGGRGTEAFF. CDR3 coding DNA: TGCGCCAGCAGCCAAGGTGGTGGCAGAGGCACTGAAGCTTTCTTT.

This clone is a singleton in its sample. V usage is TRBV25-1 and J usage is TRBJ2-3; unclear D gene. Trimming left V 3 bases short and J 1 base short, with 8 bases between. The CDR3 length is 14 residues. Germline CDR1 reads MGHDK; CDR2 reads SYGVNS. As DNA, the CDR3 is TGTGCCAGCAGTGATCTTAAGGGCACAGATACGCAGTATTTT. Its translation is CASSDLKGTDTQYF.

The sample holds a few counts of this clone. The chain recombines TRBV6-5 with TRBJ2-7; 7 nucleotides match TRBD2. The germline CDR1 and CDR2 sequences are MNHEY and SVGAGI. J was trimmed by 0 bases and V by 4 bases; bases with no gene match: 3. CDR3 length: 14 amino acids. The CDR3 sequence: CASSWAGASYEQYF. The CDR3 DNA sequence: TGTGCCAGCAGTTGGGCGGGAGCCTCCTACGAGCAGTACTTC.

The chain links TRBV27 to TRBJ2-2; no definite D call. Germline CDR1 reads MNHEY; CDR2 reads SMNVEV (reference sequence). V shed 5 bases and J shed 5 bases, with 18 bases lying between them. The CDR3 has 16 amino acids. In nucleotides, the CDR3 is TGTGCCAGCAGTCCTAATCCCTACCGACGGACCGGGGAGCTGTTTTTT. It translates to CASSPNPYRRTGELFF.

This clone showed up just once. The CDR3 sequence is CASSLGQDTQYF. Here the CDR3 DNA reads TGTGCCAGCAGCTTGGGCCAGGATACGCAGTATTTT. The chain is built from TRBV5-6 and TRBJ2-3, with no clear D. CDR3 length: 12 residues. Trimming stripped 0 bases from V and 6 bases from J, with 5 bases between. Germline V lookup: CDR1 SGHDT, CDR2 YYEEEE.

The CDR3 DNA follows: TGTGCCAGCAGTCCCGGACAGGGAAGAGATCAGCCCCAGCATTTT. This codes for CASSPGQGRDQPQHF. The chain links TRBV6-5 to TRBJ1-5; 8 nucleotides line up with TRBD1. Germline loops: CDR1 MNHEY, CDR2 SVGAGI. This CDR3 has 15 amino acids. J was trimmed by 5 bases and V by 5 bases; bases with no gene match: 8.

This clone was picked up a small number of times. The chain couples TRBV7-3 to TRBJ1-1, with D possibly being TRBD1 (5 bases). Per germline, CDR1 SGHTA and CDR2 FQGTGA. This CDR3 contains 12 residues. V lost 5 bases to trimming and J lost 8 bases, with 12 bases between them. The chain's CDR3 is CASSPVRTEAFF. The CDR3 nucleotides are TGTGCCAGCAGCCCCGTACGGACAGAAGCTTTCTTT.

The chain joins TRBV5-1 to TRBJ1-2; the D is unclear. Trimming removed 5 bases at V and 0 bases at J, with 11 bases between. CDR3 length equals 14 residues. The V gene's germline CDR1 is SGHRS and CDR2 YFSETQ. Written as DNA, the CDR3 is TGCGCCAGCAGTGGGGAGGGAGCTAACTATGGCTACACCTTC. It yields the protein CASSGEGANYGYTF.

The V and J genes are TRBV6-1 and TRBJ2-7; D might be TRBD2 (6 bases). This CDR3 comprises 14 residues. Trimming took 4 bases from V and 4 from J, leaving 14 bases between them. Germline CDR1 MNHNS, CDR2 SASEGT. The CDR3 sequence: CASSGLLGGYEQYF. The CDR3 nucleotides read TGTGCCAGCAGTGGACTCCTAGGAGGGTACGAGCAGTACTTC.

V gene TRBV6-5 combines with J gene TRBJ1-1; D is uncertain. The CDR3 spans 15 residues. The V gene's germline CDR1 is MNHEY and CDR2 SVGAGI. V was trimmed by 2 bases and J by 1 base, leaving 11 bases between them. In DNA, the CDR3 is TGTGCCAGCAGTTACGCTGGCCTCCCGAACACTGAAGCTTTCTTT. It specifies CASSYAGLPNTEAFF.